This TCR beta chain was recorded in a study of T cell repertoires in ileal Crohn's disease (dated by TCRdb to about 2019). Some background on the complete study: The median duration of disease was approximately 8.5 years, and at the time of surgery approximately 33% of patients were active smokers. Every patient underwent surgery because of a complication, which was stricturing disease in about 61% and penetrating disease in around 40%. Postoperative therapy was given to about half of the patients, with thiopurines administered to fewer than 13 patients and anti-TNF agents administered to 15 to 20 patients. A prospective multicentre cohort supplied the 50 to 70 Crohn's disease patients whose TCR repertoires were analysed. Running in parallel with the study was a multicentre cohort set up to find predictors of early endoscopic recurrence following ileocolonic resection. A Rutgeerts score higher than i0 was the definition used for endoscopic postoperative recurrence. A total of about 170 mucosal samples from around 60 patients were sequenced, collected from several sites on the surgical specimen and at postoperative endoscopy. Points the paper makes about the study in general: Only a subgroup of patients, of unstated size, had mucosal CD4 and CD8 T cells sorted and sequenced. Higher percentages of high-frequency clones at the time of surgery were linked to endoscopic recurrence, and every patient with clonality above 26.8% (18/57) had recurrence. Compared with CD4 T cells, sorted CD8 T cells held more high-frequency clones, which suggests that the mucosal expansions were mostly CD8. Patients who were active smokers at surgery had a significantly higher proportion of clonal expansions than non-smokers (around 26% vs 18%, p=0.02).

For commercial TCRB immunosequencing, roughly 0.5 micrograms of biopsy DNA were submitted for each sample. CDR3 regions were amplified from genomic DNA by Adaptive Biotechnology using a two-step, amplification bias-controlled multiplex PCR. Primers covering every V and J gene segment were used in the first PCR, while barcodes and Illumina adapters were added in the second PCR. CDR3 libraries were sequenced on an Illumina instrument. The source study handled its data this way. Vendor-provided pipelines were combined with custom analysis of raw data in R/Bioconductor under R version 3.3.0. Clonality, which ranges from 0 to 1, was calculated as the inverse of the normalised Shannon entropy across all productive clones. High-frequency clones were defined as the repertoire share of the top 100 clones, retaining only clones passing a 95% confidence test. The Simpson index measured repertoire diversity, and the Morisita-Horn index measured overlap between samples. As stored in TCRdb, this immuneACCESS dataset retains in-frame rearrangements with V and J assigned. A fraction of the clones does not appear; measured against another copy, unresolved V genes explain less than half of the discrepancy, and the remainder lacks a known reason. The DNA was the basis for D and trimming; V, J and clone size are from that table. The sample table shows thousands of clones, and roughly 96% are seen once. The ten largest clonotypes hold over 0.2% of the sample.

For this clone: Its antigen remains undetermined. Per-nucleotide qualities are absent, and no much larger clonotype sits a single base away.

Eligible patients were adults with ileal or ileocolonic Crohn's disease who had an indication for ileocolonic resection. Whole ileal mucosal biopsies were stored frozen at -80°C before DNA extraction. Genomic DNA was isolated from frozen whole biopsies using a TRizol-based method, and the DNA was quantified with a NanoDrop 2000 spectrophotometer. CDR1 and CDR2, per the germline V gene (reference sequence), are GTSNPN and SVGIG. The CDR3 sequence holds 15 residues, the cysteine and phenylalanine included. Only the CDR3 part of the read is kept: 45 bases, read in frame from the first base. V and J are trimmed by 4 bases and 4 bases, and the gene matches miss 12 bases of the junction.

The receptor was isolated from an adult with Crohn's disease. In this chain, TRBV30 is recombined with TRBJ1-2, with 7 middle bases fitting TRBD1. The material sequenced was ileal tissue. The nucleotides read TGTGCCTGGACCCGACAGGGTTCCTCTTTCTATGGCTACACCTTC. Its translation is CAWTRQGSSFYGYTF.